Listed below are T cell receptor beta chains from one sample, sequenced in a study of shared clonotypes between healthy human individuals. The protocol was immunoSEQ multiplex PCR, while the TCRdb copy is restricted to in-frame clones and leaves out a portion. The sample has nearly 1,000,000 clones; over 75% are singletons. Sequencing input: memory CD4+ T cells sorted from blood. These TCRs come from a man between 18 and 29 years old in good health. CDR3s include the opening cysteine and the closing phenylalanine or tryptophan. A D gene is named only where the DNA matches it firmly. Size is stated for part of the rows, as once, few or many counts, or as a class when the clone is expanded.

CASSEATMNTEAFF,TGCGCCAGCAGCGAAGCGACCATGAACACTGAAGCTTTCTTT,14,TRBJ1-1,TRBV5-1,-,-
CASSLNFGTSELFF,TGTGCCAGCAGCTTAAATTTTGGGACGTCCGAGCTGTTTTTT,14,TRBJ2-2,TRBV7-6,-,-
CASSLAATGGAYNSPLHF,TGCGCCAGCAGCTTGGCCGCGACAGGGGGCGCCTATAATTCACCCCTCCACTTT,18,TRBJ1-6,TRBV5-1,TRBD1,few
CASKSRGNSPLHF,TGTGCCAGTAAAAGCAGGGGGAACTCACCCCTCCACTTT,13,TRBJ1-6,TRBV19,TRBD1,-
CASSLGAGANTGELFF,TGTGCCAGCAGCTTAGGCGCGGGTGCGAACACCGGGGAGCTGTTTTTT,16,TRBJ2-2,TRBV11-3,-,once
CASSLRGGLPFF,TGTGCCAGCTCACTGCGGGGGGGCCTACCGTTCTTC,12,TRBJ2-1,TRBV18,TRBD2,-
CASSLVLGQETQYF,TGCGCCAGCAGCTTGGTGCTGGGGCAAGAGACCCAGTACTTC,14,TRBJ2-5,TRBV5-1,-,-
CASSLDRGVDTQYF,TGTGCCAGCAGCTTAGATCGGGGGGTGGATACGCAGTATTTT,14,TRBJ2-3,TRBV7-9,TRBD2,-
CASSQDLRVTNSPLHF,TGCGCCAGCAGCCAAGATCTAAGGGTAACGAATTCACCCCTCCACTTT,16,TRBJ1-6,TRBV4-3,-,-
CASSLTRTGSGYTF,TGTGCCAGCAGCTTAACCCGGACAGGTTCCGGCTACACCTTC,14,TRBJ1-2,TRBV7-3,TRBD1,-
CASSFSSGTVNYGYTF,TGTGCCAGCAGCTTCTCGAGCGGGACAGTTAACTATGGCTACACCTTC,16,TRBJ1-2,TRBV7-9,TRBD1,-
CASSARRGDTEAFF,TGTGCCAGCAGCGCTCGACGGGGGGACACTGAAGCTTTCTTT,14,TRBJ1-1,TRBV9,-,few
CASSAAARGAYEQYF,TGTGCCAGCAGCGCAGCGGCGCGGGGGGCCTACGAGCAGTACTTC,15,TRBJ2-7,TRBV7-2,TRBD2,-
CASSLISGGTEQYF,TGTGCCAGCAGCTTGATTAGCGGGGGGACCGAGCAGTACTTC,14,TRBJ2-7,TRBV5-6,TRBD2,-
CASSVAGLAGGNEQFF,TGTGCCAGCAGCGTAGCCGGGCTAGCGGGGGGCAATGAGCAGTTCTTC,16,TRBJ2-1,TRBV9,TRBD2,-
CASSSYSGFSYNEQFF,TGTGCCAGTAGTAGTTATAGCGGTTTCTCCTACAATGAGCAGTTCTTC,16,TRBJ2-1,TRBV19,-,-
CASSLPGGSYEQYF,TGTGCCAGCAGCTTACCGGGAGGGTCCTACGAGCAGTACTTC,14,TRBJ2-7,TRBV13,TRBD2,many
CASSSGLASLRTDTQYF,TGTGCCAGCAGCTCGGGACTAGCGTCTCTCCGGACAGATACGCAGTATTTT,17,TRBJ2-3,TRBV11-2,TRBD2,-
CASSERGSPNQPQHF,TGTGCCAGCAGTGAAAGAGGGTCACCCAATCAGCCCCAGCATTTT,15,TRBJ1-5,TRBV2,-,once
CASSVSGRTGELFF,TGCGCCAGCAGTGTGTCAGGTCGCACCGGGGAGCTGTTTTTT,14,TRBJ2-2,TRBV10-2,-,-
CASSLGSTELYEQYF,TGCGCCAGCAGCTTGGGATCGACAGAACTTTACGAGCAGTACTTC,15,TRBJ2-7,TRBV5-1,-,-
CASSAGQAKGVDTQYF,TGTGCCAGCAGCGCGGGCCAAGCCAAAGGAGTAGATACGCAGTATTTT,16,TRBJ2-3,TRBV7-2,-,-
CAISSDYEQYF,TGTGCCATCAGTTCCGACTACGAGCAGTACTTC,11,TRBJ2-7,TRBV10-3,-,-
CASSEHSGRDHAFF,TGTGCCAGCAGTGAACACTCGGGCCGGGACCACGCTTTCTTT,14,TRBJ1-1,TRBV6-1,-,few
CAEGDSRNEKLFF,TGTGCTGAGGGGGACAGCCGTAATGAAAAACTGTTTTTT,13,TRBJ1-4,TRBV30,TRBD1,-
CASSKGLGADTEAFF,TGTGCCAGCAGCAAAGGTTTGGGGGCAGACACTGAAGCTTTCTTT,15,TRBJ1-1,TRBV21-1,-,-
CASSDQGGHQPQHF,TGTGCCAGTAGTGATCAGGGAGGGCATCAGCCCCAGCATTTT,14,TRBJ1-5,TRBV19,-,-
CAWSPPSTGGNSPLHF,TGTGCCTGGAGTCCACCTTCAACAGGCGGTAATTCACCCCTCCACTTT,16,TRBJ1-6,TRBV30,-,-
CASSVTYEQYF,TGTGCCAGCAGTGTCACCTACGAGCAGTACTTC,11,TRBJ2-7,TRBV2,-,-
CASSRDRGGEKLFF,TGTGCCAGCAGCCGGGACAGGGGAGGTGAAAAACTGTTTTTT,14,TRBJ1-4,TRBV7-8,TRBD1,once
CAISESKDRKGYTF,TGTGCCATCAGTGAGTCTAAGGATAGGAAAGGCTACACCTTC,14,TRBJ1-2,TRBV10-3,-,-
CAWRQTQGAYEQYF,TGTGCCTGGAGGCAAACACAGGGGGCCTACGAGCAGTACTTC,14,TRBJ2-7,TRBV30,TRBD1,once
CASSLQGVEQYF,TGTGCCAGCAGCTTACAGGGAGTCGAGCAGTACTTC,12,TRBJ2-7,TRBV11-2,-,-
CASSQAQTDTYEQYF,TGCGCCAGCAGCCAAGCACAGACTGATACCTACGAGCAGTACTTC,15,TRBJ2-7,TRBV4-1,-,-
CASSPGLNTGELFF,TGTGCCAGCAGCCCCGGATTAAACACCGGGGAGCTGTTTTTT,14,TRBJ2-2,TRBV7-3,-,-
CASSLATASSGNTIYF,TGCGCCAGCAGCTTGGCGACGGCCAGCTCTGGAAACACCATATATTTT,16,TRBJ1-3,TRBV5-1,-,-
CAWSADKGAQYF,TGTGCCTGGAGTGCGGACAAGGGGGCCCAGTACTTC,12,TRBJ2-5,TRBV30,-,-
CASSSSRLAGAHNEQFF,TGTGCCAGCAGCTCCTCTCGACTAGCGGGAGCGCACAATGAGCAGTTCTTC,17,TRBJ2-1,TRBV5-6,TRBD2,-
CASSFSEGVGYTF,TGCGCCAGCAGCTTTTCGGAGGGCGTGGGCTACACCTTC,13,TRBJ1-2,TRBV5-1,-,-
CASSSDRMRANTGELFF,TGCGCCAGCAGTTCGGACAGGATGAGGGCGAACACCGGGGAGCTGTTTTTT,17,TRBJ2-2,TRBV5-1,TRBD1,-
CASSHGTSGSKGDEQFF,TGTGCCAGCAGCCATGGGACTAGCGGTTCAAAAGGCGATGAGCAGTTCTTC,17,TRBJ2-1,TRBV4-2,TRBD2,-
CAWSVGEEADTQYF,TGTGCCTGGAGTGTGGGAGAGGAGGCAGATACGCAGTATTTT,14,TRBJ2-3,TRBV30,-,-
CASSLAPDQPQHF,TGCGCCAGCAGCTTGGCCCCCGATCAGCCCCAGCATTTT,13,TRBJ1-5,TRBV5-1,-,many
CASSQQGVSSREQYF,TGTGCCAGCAGCCAACAGGGAGTCTCGTCTCGCGAGCAGTACTTC,15,TRBJ2-7,TRBV25-1,-,-
CAWKSPGPGQGYYEQYF,TGTGCCTGGAAAAGCCCCGGGCCGGGACAGGGGTATTACGAGCAGTACTTC,17,TRBJ2-7,TRBV30,TRBD1,-
CASSPGINQPQHF,TGTGCCAGCAGTCCGGGAATCAATCAGCCCCAGCATTTT,13,TRBJ1-5,TRBV2,-,-
CASSYGGGAGYGYTF,TGTGCCAGCAGTTACGGCGGAGGGGCAGGCTATGGCTACACCTTC,15,TRBJ1-2,TRBV6-5,-,once
CASSLGGKGTLPMNSYNSPLHF,TGCGCCAGCAGCTTAGGGGGAAAGGGGACCCTGCCCATGAACTCCTATAATTCACCCCTCCACTTT,22,TRBJ1-6,TRBV5-1,-,few
CASSVGEYNSPLHF,TGTGCCAGCAGCGTAGGAGAGTATAATTCACCCCTCCACTTT,14,TRBJ1-6,TRBV9,-,-
CASSLLASHEQFF,TGTGCCAGCAGTCTTCTAGCGTCCCATGAGCAGTTCTTC,13,TRBJ2-1,TRBV27,-,-
CASSSRTSAYEQYF,TGTGCCAGCAGTTCCCGGACTAGCGCGTACGAGCAGTACTTC,14,TRBJ2-7,TRBV27,TRBD2,many
CASSPRRGGTDTQYF,TGTGCCAGCAGCCCTAGGCGGGGGGGCACAGATACGCAGTATTTT,15,TRBJ2-3,TRBV7-9,TRBD2,-
CASSPDPRTGGTEAFF,TGCGCCAGCAGCCCGGACCCACGGACAGGGGGCACTGAAGCTTTCTTT,16,TRBJ1-1,TRBV5-1,TRBD1,-
CASSLALLEKLFF,TGTGCCAGCAGCTTAGCTCTATTAGAAAAACTGTTTTTT,13,TRBJ1-4,TRBV7-8,-,-
CASSDPSPPGYTF,TGTGCCAGCAGTGATCCTTCTCCCCCGGGCTACACCTTC,13,TRBJ1-2,TRBV9,-,few
CASSEASTGSDTQYF,TGTGCCAGCAGTGAAGCTTCGACAGGGTCAGATACGCAGTATTTT,15,TRBJ2-3,TRBV6-1,TRBD1,-
CAISEAGDIGGYGYTF,TGTGCCATCAGTGAGGCCGGGGACATAGGGGGTTATGGCTACACCTTC,16,TRBJ1-2,TRBV10-3,-,-